This record concerns one TCR beta chain sequence. Its antigen remains undetermined. Base qualities are missing; no much larger clone stands one base away. Library preparation was by 5' RACE. Instrument on record: NextSeq 500. To correct for sequencing error and PCR bias, the TCR library protocol tagged individual cDNA molecules with unique molecular identifiers. TCR alpha and beta chains were both sequenced, and the abundances of alpha and beta sequences in each sample were closely correlated with each other. The paper's processing steps were these. Decombinator V4 was used to annotate TCR sequences for V gene, J gene and CDR3. Expanded TCRs were defined as changing significantly between any two time points under a Poisson model with p below 0.0001. TCR abundances were normalised to the total number of TCRs sequenced per sample and were expressed as counts per million. TRAV1-2 paired with TRAJ12, TRAJ20 or TRAJ33 defined MAIT TCRs, while TRAV10 paired with TRAJ18 defined iNKT TCRs. A search of VDJdb, accessed on 1 November 2021, was run for TCRs annotated to CMV, EBV and SARS-CoV-2, with TCRs annotated for multiple antigens excluded. Using fastp at Q25 and MiXCR, TCRdb reprocessed the public reads and kept productive beta chains. Each entry merges the rows of one CDR3 protein and shows their most common DNA and genes. The V and J calls come from TCRdb's annotation, not from the publication. In this sample the table shows 40,000 or so distinct CDR3 sequences, 5.4% of which occur a single time. Jointly, the top ten make up roughly 6.2% of the sample.

According to the germline V gene (reference sequence), CDR1 reads DFQATT and CDR2 reads SNEGSKA. Including the terminal cysteine and phenylalanine, the CDR3 comprises 18 residues. Of all the DNA, just the CDR3 is kept, 54 bases in frame from base 1. The germline V and J ends show losses of 1 base and 5 bases respectively, and no gene match explains 13 bases of the junction. This entry is derived from a study of early T cells in non-severe SARS-CoV-2 infection (dated by TCRdb to the early 2020s). Background on the whole study: TCR sequencing used bulk RNA from unsorted whole blood, so alpha and beta chains could not be paired. Broader findings and caveats from the paper: VDJdb matching was skewed toward anti-spike CD8 responses and likely underestimated virus-specific expansions, missing private and CD4 specificities.

Set within a cohort of healthcare workers in London, UK, this nested case-control study involved weekly PCR testing of nasopharyngeal swabs along with blood sampling. Healthcare workers were enrolled in the week of the UK lockdown, from 23 to 31 March 2020, and were followed every week for up to 16 weeks. The chain links TRBV20-1 with TRBJ2-5, and TRBD2 aligns with 13 junction nucleotides. This sequence originates from an adult who was a healthcare worker with PCR-confirmed SARS-CoV-2 infection or an uninfected control (not recorded which). Sequencing was performed on whole blood, taken at baseline. The CDR3 protein sequence reads: CSARVLGTSGMVYETQYF. The DNA sequence is given as TGCAGTGCTAGAGTTCTTGGGACTAGCGGGATGGTCTACGAGACCCAGTACTTC.